The clone carrying this T cell receptor (beta chain) appeared many times. This record belongs to a study of T cells in Graves' hyperthyroidism and ophthalmopathy. Overall study context: Peripheral blood was taken when the disease was first diagnosed, before any treatment began.

CDR1 is SGHTA, CDR2 FQGNSA, per germline. J lost 4 bases, V lost 5 bases, and 13 bases had no gene match. The length of the CDR3 is 16 residues. RNA transcripts were the template for amplifying TCR beta CDR3 regions. First-round RT-PCR targeting the TCR CDR3 was performed with the HTBI primer set. MiXCR, applied by TCRdb to the multiplex PCR reads, yields one record per CDR3 protein. The sample lists under 350,000 distinct CDR3 sequences; approximately 15% were seen once. V usage is TRBV7-2 and J usage is TRBJ1-2, with 7 positions matching TRBD1. The material sequenced was blood. The origin of this receptor is a woman aged 55-70 years with Graves' ophthalmopathy. The CDR3 sequence is CASSPSGTARGYGYTF. The CDR3 DNA reads TGTGCCAGCAGCCCCTCAGGGACAGCTAGGGGCTATGGCTACACCTTC.